A selection of T cell receptor beta chains follows, all from one sample in a study of identifying expanded T cells in peripheral blood. Some clones are missing from TCRdb's copy, which holds only in-frame ones; the method was immunoSEQ multiplex PCR. In the table there are about 100,000 clones, around nine tenths of which are singletons. Sequencing was performed on blood. Every receptor here comes from a person aged 18 to 75 in good health. Both conserved end residues are part of each CDR3. Each record gives: V gene, clone size, J gene, D gene, CDR3 DNA, CDR3 protein. The D gene is left open where the match is weak. Part of the rows lack a size; the others show once, few, many or a class for expanded clones.

TRBV19	.	TRBJ1-6	.	TGTGCCAGTAGTACATACACAGTATATAATTCACCCCTCCACTTT	CASSTYTVYNSPLHF
TRBV7-8	.	TRBJ1-3	.	TGTGCCAGCAGCTTTCCAGGGGCTGGAAACACCATATATTTT	CASSFPGAGNTIYF
TRBV6-6	once	TRBJ2-7	TRBD2	TGTGCCAGCGGGATCGGACTAGCGGGGGGTCTGTACTTC	CASGIGLAGGLYF
TRBV7-9	.	TRBJ2-3	TRBD2	TGTGCCAGCAGCCGCGGGGGGCCCAGCACAGATACGCAGTATTTT	CASSRGGPSTDTQYF
TRBV28	many	TRBJ1-2	TRBD1	TGTGTCGTGGGGACAGCGAACTATGGCTACACCTTC	CVVGTANYGYTF
TRBV27	.	TRBJ1-6	TRBD1	TGTGCCAGCAGCGACAGGGGAGTGTCTACACCCCTCCACTTT	CASSDRGVSTPLHF
TRBV5-4	.	TRBJ2-3	TRBD2	TGTGCCAGCAGAATACGCGGGGGGGCCCTAGATACGCAGTATTTT	CASRIRGGALDTQYF
TRBV5-4	.	TRBJ1-1	.	TGTGCCAGCAGCTTGGTCCCGAACACTGAAGCTTTCTTT	CASSLVPNTEAFF
TRBV18	few	TRBJ1-1	.	TGTGCCAGCTCAGAGATTACTCCTGGGACTGAAGCTTTCTTT	CASSEITPGTEAFF
TRBV27	.	TRBJ2-1	TRBD2	TGTGCCAGCAGTTGGGTTTTGCGGGGGGGCCACAATGAGCAGTTCTTC	CASSWVLRGGHNEQFF
TRBV19	.	TRBJ2-3	.	TGTGCCACAACGTCGGGATTTAGCACAGATACGCAGTATTTT	CATTSGFSTDTQYF
TRBV30	.	TRBJ1-6	.	TGTGCCTGGATGGTACAGGGAGGTTCACCCCTCCACTTT	CAWMVQGGSPLHF
TRBV28	.	TRBJ2-7	.	TGTGCCAGCAGTTCCGCTTTTAGGGGCGCAGCCCGCGAGCAGTACTTC	CASSSAFRGAAREQYF
TRBV19	.	TRBJ2-3	.	.	CASTSAGGGGDTQYF
TRBV6-5	.	TRBJ2-2	TRBD2	TGTGCCTGCCGGGGGGCGAACACCGGGGAGCTGTTTTTT	CACRGANTGELFF
TRBV5-6	.	TRBJ2-5	.	TGTGCCAGCAGCTTGGTGTCAGGGGCCCAAGAGACCCAGTACTTC	CASSLVSGAQETQYF
TRBV6-5	.	TRBJ2-7	TRBD1	TGTGCCAGCAGTCACGGGACAGGGCACTCCTACGAGCAGTACTTC	CASSHGTGHSYEQYF
TRBV30	.	TRBJ2-7	.	TGTGCCTGGAGTGGAGACAACTCCTACGAGCAGTACTTC	CAWSGDNSYEQYF
TRBV2	once	TRBJ2-3	TRBD2	TGTGCCAGCAGGGCTCTAGCGGGGGGGGGCACAGATACGCAGTATTTT	CASRALAGGGTDTQYF
TRBV7-2	.	TRBJ1-5	TRBD1	TGTGCCAGCAGCTTTACCGGGACAGGGGGCAATCAGCCCCAGCATTTT	CASSFTGTGGNQPQHF
TRBV7-8	few	TRBJ1-1	.	TGTGCCAGCAGCTTAGGGGGTGAGGGCATGAACACTGAAGCTTTCTTT	CASSLGGEGMNTEAFF
TRBV28	.	TRBJ1-1	.	TGTGCCAGCCAAGACTACATGGCGTACACTGAAGCTTTCTTT	CASQDYMAYTEAFF
TRBV19	.	TRBJ1-2	.	TGTGCCAGTAGTATCGGGTTTCGGAACAGGCAGCTCTATGGCTACACCTTC	CASSIGFRNRQLYGYTF
TRBV29-1	.	TRBJ2-1	TRBD2	TGCAGCGTTATTCGCGGGGGGATCTACAATGAGCAGTTCTTC	CSVIRGGIYNEQFF
TRBV4-3	.	TRBJ2-2	.	TGCGCCAGCAGCCAAGAATTACGGGACACCGGGGAGCTGTTTTTT	CASSQELRDTGELFF
TRBV7-6	.	TRBJ2-5	.	TGTGCCAGCAGCCTAACCCCCCGTGAGACCCAGTACTTC	CASSLTPRETQYF
TRBV14	.	TRBJ2-1	.	TGTGCCAGCAGCTTGACAGGATCCTACAATGAGCAGTTCTTC	CASSLTGSYNEQFF
TRBV5-4	few	TRBJ1-1	TRBD1	TGTGCCAGCAGCTCGAGGACAGGTGGAGGAAACACTGAAGCTTTCTTT	CASSSRTGGGNTEAFF
TRBV4-2	many	TRBJ2-7	TRBD1	TGTGCCAGCAGCCATGAAACGGGCCAGGGGGTGAACGAGCAGTACTTC	CASSHETGQGVNEQYF
TRBV7-8	.	TRBJ1-5	.	TGTGCCAGCAGCTTAGTTGGGGGTCTTAGCAATCAGCCCCAGCATTTT	CASSLVGGLSNQPQHF
TRBV20-1	.	TRBJ2-5	.	TGCAGTGCTTTAGAAACGGAGACCCAGTACTTC	CSALETETQYF